The 5 T cell receptor beta chains presented below share a single source sample, sequenced in a study of T cells in Graves' hyperthyroidism and ophthalmopathy. Researchers amplified the TCR beta CDR3 regions from RNA transcripts. The HTBI primer set drove a first-round RT-PCR of the TCR CDR3. Via MiXCR, TCRdb re-called the multiplex PCR reads, giving one row per CDR3 protein. Among a few hundred thousand distinct CDR3 sequences listed, 46% were seen once. Sequences were obtained from peripheral blood or thyroid tissue (not recorded which). The receptors come from a woman between 18 and 29 years old with Graves' hyperthyroidism.

There are a few counts of this clonotype. The J gene is TRBJ2-7, the V gene TRBV6-2 or TRBV6-3; 8 bases match TRBD2. The CDR3 sequence is 15 residues long. From germline, CDR1 is MNHEY and CDR2 SVGEGT. The V gene end was trimmed by 4 bases and the J gene end by 1 base; junction bases not matched to a gene: 6. The CDR3 sequence is CASSFQLAESYEQYF. The CDR3 DNA reads as TGTGCCAGCAGTTTTCAACTAGCGGAGTCCTACGAGCAGTACTTC.

The J gene is TRBJ2-7, the V gene TRBV18, with 7 bases that match TRBD1. V dropped 6 bases and J dropped 5; count of bases not matched to a gene: 13. This CDR3 spans 15 amino acids. Per the germline V gene, CDR1 is KGHSH and CDR2 is LQKENI. The CDR3 DNA reads TGTGCCAGCTCCCTACGCCGGGGACAGTCCGACGAGCAGTACTTC. This translates into CASSLRRGQSDEQYF.

V usage is TRBV10-3 and J usage is TRBJ1-2; no clear D gene. The CDR3 has 15 amino acids. Trimming left V 3 bases short and J 8 bases short, with 19 bases between. The germline gives CDR1 ENHRY, CDR2 SYGVKD. The CDR3 DNA sequence: TGTGCCATCAGTGACCCTAGCGGGAGGGTGAGCGGCTACACCTTC. This sequence encodes CAISDPSGRVSGYTF.

In its sample, this clonotype was seen many times. A read error may account for a junction end that differs from germline. The chain has TRBV11-2 and TRBJ1-3; D perhaps matches TRBD1 (5 bases). The CDR3 contains 14 residues. CDR1 is SGHAT and CDR2 is FQNNGV in the germline V gene. The CDR3 spells CASSLAGTGNTIYF. CDR3 nucleotide sequence: TGCGCCAGCAGCTTGGCTGGGACGGGAAACACCATATATTTT. The full variable domain, in which reference TRBV11-2 and TRBJ1-3 provide the parts outside the CDR3, is EAGVAQSPRYKIIEKRQSVAFWCNPISGHATLYWYQQILGQGPKLLIQFQNNGVVDDSQLPKDRFSAERLKGVDSTLKIQPAKLEDSAVYLCASSLAGTGNTIYFGEGSWLTVV.

The chain employs TRBV10-2 and TRBJ1-4, with D tentatively TRBD1 (6 bases). The V end lost 3 bases, the J end lost 4 bases, and 12 bases lay between the germline ends. This CDR3 spans 15 amino acids. In germline, CDR1 is WSHSY, CDR2 SAAADI. The CDR3 sequence is CASSETQDSNEKLFF. The CDR3 nucleotides are TGCGCCAGCAGTGAAACTCAGGACAGTAATGAAAAACTGTTTTTT.